One sample yielded the 6 T cell receptor beta chains listed below, sequenced in a study of shared T cell receptors in the human thymus (dated by TCRdb to the early 2020s). The library relied on the immunoSEQ multiplex PCR assay. TCRdb stores this immuneACCESS table with in-frame sequences only. Part of the clones is absent; in the studies checked, under half of the shortfall reflects unresolved V genes, and no reason is known for the rest. The sample table records just under 550,000 clones; 78% of these occur just once. About 0.012% of the sample belongs to the ten largest clones. The data were also submitted as part of a second study, on human thymus T cells.

Sequenced sample: thymocytes. Receptors were obtained from a boy younger than two with a congenital heart defect. Donor details come from another sample of the same person, matched by shared clones.

In DNA, the CDR3 is TGTGCCAGCAGCGTTACAACTAGCGCAACAGATACGCAGTATTTT. It codes for CASSVTTSATDTQYF. V usage is TRBV13 and J usage is TRBJ2-3; 7 nucleotides match TRBD2. The CDR3 sequence is 15 residues long. Looked up from germline, CDR1 is PRHDT and CDR2 is FYEKMQ (reference sequence). J was trimmed by 3 bases and V by 5 bases; bases with no gene match: 8.

The chain links TRBV5-1 to TRBJ2-5; 13 nucleotides match TRBD2. Unmatched junction bases numbered 17, after V lost 4 bases and J lost 5 bases. The CDR3 is 19 amino acids. CDR1 is SGHRS, CDR2 YFSETQ, per germline. CDR3 bases: TGCGCCAGCAGCAGTGGGGCGAAACTAGCGGGAGGGCCATGGGAGACCCAGTACTTC. Translation gives CASSSGAKLAGGPWETQYF. Full variable domain (outside the CDR3, taken from reference TRBV5-1 and TRBJ2-5): KAGVTQTPRYLIKTRGQQVTLSCSPISGHRSVSWYQQTPGQGLQFLFEYFSETQRNKGNFPGRFSGRQFSNSRSEMNVSTLELGDSALYLCASSSGAKLAGGPWETQYFGPGTRLLVL.

The rearrangement uses TRBV18 and TRBJ2-7, with a tentative D call TRBD1 (6 bases). This CDR3 contains 18 residues. The V gene lost 2 bases and the J gene lost 3 bases, with 23 bases spanning the gap. In germline, CDR1 is KGHSH, CDR2 LQKENI. The CDR3 DNA reads as TGTGCCAGCTCACCAGGAAAGCACAGGGATTCGGTTGGCTACGAGCAGTACTTC. This gives the protein CASSPGKHRDSVGYEQYF.

The V and J genes are TRBV18 and TRBJ1-5; tentative D call: TRBD1 (6 bases). Germline CDR1 and CDR2: KGHSH and LQKENI. The germline V and J ends were trimmed by 1 base and 0 bases, with 10 bases remaining between them. CDR3 length: 16 residues. CDR3 bases: TGTGCCAGCTCACCACACACGGGACATAGCAATCAGCCCCAGCATTTT. As protein: CASSPHTGHSNQPQHF.

V gene TRBV25-1 combines with J gene TRBJ2-1; TRBD2 matches at 10 bases. Germline lookup yields CDR1 MGHDK and CDR2 SYGVNS. This CDR3 is built from 15 residues. Trimming at V came to 4 bases and at J to 4 bases, leaving 4 bases not matched to a gene. The CDR3 DNA sequence: TGTGCCAGCAGTGGAGCGGGAGGGCCGTACAATGAGCAGTTCTTC. The encoded protein is CASSGAGGPYNEQFF.

V gene TRBV9 combines with J gene TRBJ2-3; 15 nucleotides align to TRBD2. This CDR3 has 16 amino acids. The V gene end was trimmed by 4 bases and the J gene end by 6 bases; junction bases not matched to a gene: 6. Germline V gene lookup returns CDR1 SGDLS and CDR2 YYNGEE. The CDR3 DNA reads as TGTGCCAGCAGCCGACGGACTAGCGGGAGGGAGGATACGCAGTATTTT. Residues: CASSRRTSGREDTQYF.